A selection of T cell receptor beta chains follows, all from one sample in a study of T cells in Graves' hyperthyroidism and ophthalmopathy. TCRdb re-called the multiplex PCR reads through MiXCR, storing one row per CDR3 protein. The sample yields a few hundred thousand distinct CDR3 sequences, about 45% seen once. The sample was peripheral blood or thyroid tissue (not recorded which). The receptors were gathered from an adult woman with Graves' disease, either hyperthyroidism or ophthalmopathy (not recorded which). CDR3s include the opening cysteine and the closing phenylalanine or tryptophan. A D gene is named only where the DNA matches it firmly. Clone size is not always given. Where it is, it says once, few, many or a class for expanded clones.

.,TRBD2,TRBV7-8,TRBJ2-5,TGTGCCAGCAGCTTGAACTACGGTAGTACGGGGGGTTGGGGTAATGGAGAGACCCAGTACTTC,CASSLNYGSTGGWGNGETQYF
few,.,TRBV29-1,TRBJ2-7,TGCAGCGTTGTTCAGGGCTACGAGCAGTACTTC,CSVVQGYEQYF
many,.,TRBV4-1,TRBJ1-5,TGCGCCAGCAGCCAAGAATTAGTGGGCAATCAGCCCCAGCATTTT,CASSQELVGNQPQHF
many,TRBD1,TRBV6-5,TRBJ1-6,TGTGCCAGCAGCTATCGACAGGGAGGGAATTCACCCCTCCACTTT,CASSYRQGGNSPLHF
many,.,TRBV2,TRBJ1-6,TGTGCCACGTATCGTACGGCTAATTCACCCCTCCACTTT,CATYRTANSPLHF
.,TRBD1,TRBV10-3,TRBJ1-5,TGTGCCACCAGCCGGGACAGGAATAGCAATCAGCCCCAGCATTTT,CATSRDRNSNQPQHF
many,TRBD2,TRBV20-1,TRBJ2-5,TGCAGTGCTAGAAGGCTAGCGGAAGAGACCCAGTACTTC,CSARRLAEETQYF
.,.,TRBV12-3/TRBV12-4,TRBJ1-2,TGTGCCAGCAGTTTAACAGGGTACCCCACCTATGGCTACACCTTC,CASSLTGYPTYGYTF
.,TRBD2,TRBV11-1,TRBJ2-7,TGTGCCAGCAGCTCGCCCCCACTAGCGGGCCTCTACGAGCAGTACTTC,CASSSPPLAGLYEQYF
.,TRBD2,TRBV7-9,TRBJ2-7,TGTGCCAGCACCCCCGCGGGGGGAGGGGCCCACTACGAGCAGTACTTC,CASTPAGGGAHYEQYF
many,TRBD1,TRBV4-1,TRBJ2-7,TGCGCCAGCCGCGGGACAGGGAGGTACGAGCAGTACTTC,CASRGTGRYEQYF
.,.,TRBV6-1,TRBJ2-7,TGTGCCAGCAGTTTGCCAGGGAAGCAGTACTTC,CASSLPGKQYF
few,.,TRBV2,TRBJ1-1,TGTGCCAGCAGTGATGTAGGGACCACTGAAGCTTTCTTT,CASSDVGTTEAFF
many,TRBD2,TRBV6-1,TRBJ2-5,TGTGCCAGCAGTGTGTTCGGGAGGTCAAATCAAGAGACCCAGTACTTC,CASSVFGRSNQETQYF
.,TRBD1,TRBV5-1,TRBJ1-6,TGCGCCAGCAGCCGGGGGGACAGGAATTCACCCCTCCACTTT,CASSRGDRNSPLHF
few,TRBD1,TRBV15,TRBJ1-5,TGTGCCACCAGCAGAGATTCCGGGGGAGGGGGCGGATTTGGTCGGGATCAGCCCCAGCATTTT,CATSRDSGGGGGFGRDQPQHF
many,.,TRBV20-1,TRBJ2-7,TGCAGTGCTCACCTCTCAACCAGGGGTAACGAGCAGTACTTC,CSAHLSTRGNEQYF
many,.,TRBV19,TRBJ1-5,TGTGCCCTCCTCTTTTTGCAGGCCCATCAGCCCCAGCATTTT,CALLFLQAHQPQHF
.,.,TRBV15,TRBJ2-7,TGTGCCACCAGCCGGGACGAGTACGAGCAGTACTTC,CATSRDEYEQYF
.,TRBD1,TRBV7-9,TRBJ2-5,TGTGCCAGCAGCCACCGGGACAGCCCCAGGGGGACCCAGTACTTC,CASSHRDSPRGTQYF
.,.,TRBV30,TRBJ1-4,TGTGCCCGGAGTCAGAATGAAAAACTGTTTTTT,CARSQNEKLFF
many,TRBD1,TRBV19,TRBJ1-2,TGTGCCAGTACCTACTCGTGGGACAGAACCTATGGCTACACCTTC,CASTYSWDRTYGYTF